The rows below give T cell receptor beta chains drawn from one sample of a study of T cell repertoires in cytomegalovirus infection. No antigen has been assigned to these receptors. TCRdb analysed the reads with MiXCR anew, one entry per CDR3 protein. There are just over 450,000 distinct CDR3 sequences in the sample; under 55% occur only once, and just under 45% lies in the top ten. Sequenced material: cultured PBMCs, taken from culture after CMV antigen stimulation. These receptor sequences come from a human donor in good health (CMV status not recorded). Some clones in this sample may be carry-over from other donors' samples. CDR3s include the opening cysteine and the closing phenylalanine or tryptophan. The D gene is left open where the match is weak. Clone size is shown for a subset of rows, as once, few, many or a class of expanded clone.

. | 17 | TRBJ2-3 | TRBV6-5 | . | CASSYSLASRGADTQYF | TGTGCCAGCAGTTACTCGCTAGCTTCAAGGGGGGCAGATACGCAGTATTTT
TRBD2 | 15 | TRBJ2-1 | TRBV12-3/TRBV12-4 | . | CASRMRTSGRVEQFF | TGTGCCAGCAGAATGCGGACTAGCGGGAGGGTTGAGCAGTTCTTC
. | 13 | TRBJ1-1 | TRBV7-2 | . | CASSIGQRDEAFF | TGTGCCAGCAGCATCGGACAGAGAGATGAAGCTTTCTTT
TRBD1 | 16 | TRBJ2-3 | TRBV11-2 | . | CASSPEGARRTDTQYF | TGTGCCAGCAGCCCAGAGGGGGCCCGACGCACAGATACGCAGTATTTT
. | 15 | TRBJ2-1 | TRBV18 | . | CASSPRTGGVYEQFF | TGTGCCAGCTCACCACGAACAGGGGGGGTCTATGAGCAGTTCTTC
TRBD1 | 15 | TRBJ1-2 | TRBV4-1 | . | CASSEGQGNNYGYTF | TGCGCCAGCAGTGAGGGACAGGGGAATAACTATGGCTACACCTTC
TRBD1 | 14 | TRBJ2-7 | TRBV7-9 | once | CASSTQQGADEQYF | TGTGCCAGCAGCACACAACAGGGGGCTGATGAGCAGTACTTC
. | 16 | TRBJ2-1 | TRBV6-2/TRBV6-3 | . | CASSRPSRSSYNEQFF | TGTGCCAGCAGTCGTCCATCCAGGAGCTCCTACAATGAGCAGTTCTTC
TRBD1 | 14 | TRBJ1-2 | TRBV7-2 | few | CASSPLGQDYGYTF | TGTGCCAGCAGCCCGCTGGGACAGGACTATGGCTACACCTTC
. | 16 | TRBJ2-1 | TRBV7-9 | . | CASSPRRGKSYNEQFF | TGTGCCAGCAGCCCCCGGCGGGGAAAATCCTACAATGAGCAGTTCTTC
TRBD1 | 16 | TRBJ1-1 | TRBV28 | . | CASIPSSGTEDYEAFF | TGTGCCAGCATACCCTCGTCGGGGACAGAGGATTATGAAGCTTTCTTT
TRBD1 | 16 | TRBJ2-1 | TRBV7-2 | . | CASSLKSAGGAGEQFF | TGTGCCAGCAGCTTAAAGTCGGCAGGGGGCGCGGGTGAGCAGTTCTTC
. | 17 | TRBJ2-2 | TRBV15 | . | CATSRERGLRASGELFF | TGTGCCACCAGCAGAGAACGGGGACTTAGAGCCTCCGGGGAGCTGTTTTTT
TRBD1 | 14 | TRBJ2-3 | TRBV2 | . | CASDRTGGTDTQYF | TGTGCCAGCGACCGGACAGGGGGCACAGATACGCAGTATTTT
TRBD2 | 14 | TRBJ2-1 | TRBV7-2 | . | CASSFPGGRDEQFF | TGTGCCAGCAGCTTTCCGGGGGGGCGGGATGAGCAGTTCTTC
TRBD2 | 14 | TRBJ2-5 | TRBV29-1 | . | CSVEWTSGGETQYF | TGCAGCGTTGAATGGACTAGCGGGGGGGAGACCCAGTACTTC
. | 12 | TRBJ2-1 | TRBV7-4 | . | CASSPGVGEQFF | TGTGCCAGCAGCCCCGGCGTGGGGGAGCAGTTCTTC
. | 13 | TRBJ1-1 | TRBV18 | . | CASSGSRDTEAFF | TGTGCCAGCTCAGGTTCCAGGGATACTGAAGCTTTCTTT
TRBD2 | 13 | TRBJ2-1 | TRBV30 | . | CAWSREGLPGQFF | TGTGCCTGGTCGCGGGAGGGCCTCCCAGGGCAGTTCTTC
TRBD2 | 15 | TRBJ2-1 | TRBV10-2 | . | CASSVPTSVFNEQFF | TGCGCCAGCAGTGTTCCGACTAGCGTATTTAATGAGCAGTTCTTC
. | 16 | TRBJ1-5 | TRBV4-1 | . | CASSQDFRIWDRPQHF | TGCGCCAGCAGCCAAGATTTCAGGATTTGGGATCGGCCCCAGCATTTT
. | 14 | TRBJ1-2 | TRBV6-2/TRBV6-3 | once | CASSPTSFNYGYTF | TGTGCCAGCAGTCCTACCAGCTTTAACTATGGCTACACCTTC
. | 17 | TRBJ1-1 | TRBV7-2 | . | CASSLVNLGRGYTEAFF | TGTGCCAGCAGCTTAGTCAACTTAGGCAGGGGATACACTGAAGCTTTCTTT
TRBD2 | 13 | TRBJ2-7 | TRBV7-9 | . | CASSLVPLAGVYF | TGTGCCAGCAGCTTAGTCCCTCTAGCGGGGGTGTACTTC